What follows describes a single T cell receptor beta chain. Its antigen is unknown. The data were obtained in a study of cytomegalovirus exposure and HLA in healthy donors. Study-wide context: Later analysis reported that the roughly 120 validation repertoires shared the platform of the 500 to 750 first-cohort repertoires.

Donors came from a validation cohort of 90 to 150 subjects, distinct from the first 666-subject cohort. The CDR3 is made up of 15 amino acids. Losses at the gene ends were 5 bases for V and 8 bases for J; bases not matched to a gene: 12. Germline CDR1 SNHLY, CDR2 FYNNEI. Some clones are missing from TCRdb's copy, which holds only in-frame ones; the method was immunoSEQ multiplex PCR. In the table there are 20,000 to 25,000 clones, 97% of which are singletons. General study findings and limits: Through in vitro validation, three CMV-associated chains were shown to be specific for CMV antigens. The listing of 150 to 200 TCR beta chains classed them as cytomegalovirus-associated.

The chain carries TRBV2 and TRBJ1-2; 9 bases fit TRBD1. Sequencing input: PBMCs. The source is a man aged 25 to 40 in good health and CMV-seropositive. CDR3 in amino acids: CASSITNGQGLGYTF. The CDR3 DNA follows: TGTGCCAGCAGTATAACAAATGGACAGGGGTTGGGCTACACCTTC. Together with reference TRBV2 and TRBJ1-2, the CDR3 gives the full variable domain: EPEVTQTPSHQVTQMGQEVILRCVPISNHLYFYWYRQILGQKVEFLVSFYNNEISEKSEIFDDQFSVERPDGSNFTLKIRSTKLEDSAMYFCASSITNGQGLGYTFGSGTRLTVV.